This T cell receptor beta chain was captured in a study of OX40 agonist ivuxolimab in advanced cancers. General study findings and limits: The expanded peripheral T cells' antigen specificity was not determined. Some of the nonresponding patients also showed low levels of normalized T-cell clonal expansion. In the 0.1 to 3.0 mg/kg range, CD4+ and CD8+ blood T cells had expanded clonally by week 6.

V lost 3 bases and J lost 0, with 15 bases in between. CDR1 is LNHDA, CDR2 SQIVND, per germline (reference sequence). This CDR3 comprises 17 residues. Notes on this clone: Its target is unknown.

TCRdb's copy holds only in-frame clones and misses some; the assay was immunoSEQ multiplex PCR. The table has about 42,000 clones, 86% seen once. V usage is TRBV19 and J usage is TRBJ1-5; the D gene is possibly TRBD1 (5 bases). The receptor comes from an adult with an advanced solid tumor such as melanoma, head and neck, liver or kidney cancer. Sample: CD4+ or CD8+ T cells sorted from blood, taken in a trial of the OX40 agonist ivuxolimab. CDR3 bases: TGTGCCAGTAGTATTTTTGAGGGGCCGTTTAGCAATCAGCCCCAGCATTTT. Amino acids: CASSIFEGPFSNQPQHF. The variable domain in full, completed from reference TRBV19 and TRBJ1-5, reads DGGITQSPKYLFRKEGQNVTLSCEQNLNHDAMYWYRQDPGQGLRLIYYSQIVNDFQKGDIAEGYSVSREKKESFPLTVTSAQKNPTAFYLCASSIFEGPFSNQPQHFGDGTRLSIL.